Below, 27 T cell receptor beta chains from the same sample are listed, as sequenced in a study of cytomegalovirus exposure and HLA in healthy donors (dated by TCRdb to about 2017). The library was produced with the immunoSEQ multiplex PCR assay. The multiplex PCR relied on a mix of 60 forward primers for TCR Vbeta segments and 13 reverse primers for TCR Jbeta segments. TCRdb stores this immuneACCESS table with in-frame sequences only. Part of the clones is absent; in the studies checked, under half of the shortfall reflects unresolved V genes, and no reason is known for the rest. For this sample there are about 140,000 clones; approximately 80% appear just once. Together, the top ten hold approximately 1.3% of the sample. The specimen was PBMCs. These receptors were obtained from a male donor in good health and CMV-seropositive.

This clone was seen just once. The V call is TRBV5-6, the J call TRBJ2-4; tentatively, D is TRBD1 (5 bases). The CDR3 spans 16 residues. Germline V gene lookup returns CDR1 SGHDT and CDR2 YYEEEE. The V gene lost 1 base and the J gene lost 4 bases, with 15 bases spanning the gap. The CDR3 DNA reads TGTGCCAGCAGCTTGCCGCGACAGATTTTAAAAAACATTCAGTACTTC. Protein sequence: CASSLPRQILKNIQYF.

The chain uses TRBV19 and TRBJ2-1, with TRBD2 matching over 9 bases. There are 16 residues in the CDR3. CDR1 LNHDA and CDR2 SQIVND come from the germline V gene (reference sequence). J gave up 7 bases and V 3 bases, and 10 bases lay outside the gene matches. CDR3 sequence (DNA): TGTGCCAGTAGTATTTTGGCGGCGCTAGCGGGGAATGAGCAGTTCTTC. Its protein product is CASSILAALAGNEQFF.

In its sample, this clone was seen a few times. V gene TRBV19 combines with J gene TRBJ2-4; D perhaps matches TRBD2 (6 bases). This CDR3 spans 15 amino acids. Germline V gene sequence: CDR1 LNHDA, CDR2 SQIVND (reference sequence). The germline V and J ends were trimmed by 3 bases and 0 bases, with 9 bases remaining between them. The CDR3 sequence: CASSMGGVAKNIQYF. CDR3 DNA sequence: TGTGCCAGTAGTATGGGGGGAGTAGCCAAAAACATTCAGTACTTC. Drawing the rest from reference TRBV19 and TRBJ2-4, the complete variable domain is DGGITQSPKYLFRKEGQNVTLSCEQNLNHDAMYWYRQDPGQGLRLIYYSQIVNDFQKGDIAEGYSVSREKKESFPLTVTSAQKNPTAFYLCASSMGGVAKNIQYFGAGTRLSVL.

V usage is TRBV7-9 and J usage is TRBJ1-1, with D hard to call. The V and J ends lost 5 bases and 8 bases respectively, with 12 bases between them. CDR3 length: 12 amino acids. Germline lookup yields CDR1 SEHNR and CDR2 FQNEAQ (reference sequence). This chain's CDR3 is CASSQNLMEAFF. The CDR3 DNA sequence: TGTGCCAGCAGCCAGAATCTTATGGAAGCTTTCTTT.

This chain connects TRBV21-1 to TRBJ2-1; the listed D gene, TRBD2, was not tested against the DNA. TRBV21-1 is described as a pseudogene. The CDR3 contains 24 residues. The CDR3 here is CASSKALKGRALAGVPRENNEQFF. The CDR3 region has the DNA TGTGCCAGCAGCAAAGCGCTGAAGGGTCGGGCACTAGCGGGAGTTCCCAGGGAAAACAATGAGCAGTTCTTC.

The chain links TRBV10-3 to TRBJ1-2; TRBD1 is a possible D gene (6 bases). Germline-derived CDR1 and CDR2 are ENHRY and SYGVKD. Trimming left V 2 bases short and J 7 bases short, with 11 bases between. This CDR3 spans 13 amino acids. DNA for the CDR3: TGTGCCATCAGTGAGCCCATCAGGGGTGGCTACACCTTC. This translates into CAISEPIRGGYTF.

In this sample, this clone turned up a few times. The chain is built from TRBV6-4 and TRBJ2-1; D remains ambiguous. The CDR3 spans 15 residues. The V and J ends lost 3 bases and 6 bases respectively, with 15 bases between them. Germline CDR1 and CDR2: MRHNA and SNTAGT. The DNA for the CDR3 is TGTGCCAGCAGTGAAGGTAAGACCGGGTCCAATGAGCAGTTCTTC. Translating gives CASSEGKTGSNEQFF.

V is TRBV10-1 and J is TRBJ2-2, with TRBD1 matching over 8 bases. This CDR3 is 14 amino acids long. V shed 6 bases, J shed 5 bases, and the junction held 5 bases outside the gene matches. The V gene's germline CDR1 is WNHNN and CDR2 SYGVQD (reference sequence). The CDR3 protein is CASREDRVTGELFF. The CDR3 coding sequence is TGCGCCAGCAGAGAGGACAGGGTTACCGGGGAGCTGTTTTTT.

For the CDR3, the DNA is TGTGCCAGCAGATCCCCGGGGTTGTGGGGAGCTTTTTTT. Translating it yields CASRSPGLWGAFF. This chain joins TRBV28 and TRBJ2-2, with D possibly matching TRBD2 (5 bases). This CDR3 comprises 13 residues. Trimming removed 6 bases from V and 17 bases from J, with 22 bases in between. In germline, CDR1 is MDHEN, CDR2 SYDVKM. The whole variable domain, filled in from reference TRBV28 and TRBJ2-2, reads DVKVTQSSRYLVKRTGEKVFLECVQDMDHENMFWYRQDPGLGLRLIYFSYDVKMKEKGDIPEGYSVSREKKERFSLILESASTNQTSMYLCASRSPGLWGAFFGEGSRLTVL.

The chain is built from TRBV2 and TRBJ2-7; D unclear. Germline loops: CDR1 SNHLY, CDR2 FYNNEI. The length of the CDR3 is 15 residues. The germline V and J ends were trimmed by 1 base and 3 bases, with 13 bases remaining between them. CDR3 sequence (DNA): TGTGCCAGCAGTGAAGGACACGCTATGATCTACGAGCAGTACTTC. Protein: CASSEGHAMIYEQYF.

This sequence joins TRBV6-6 and TRBJ2-1, with TRBD1 identical over 10 bases. Germline-derived CDR1 and CDR2 are MNHNY and SVGAGI (reference sequence). This CDR3 is built from 14 residues. V lost 2 bases and J lost 10; bases outside the gene matches: 5. The CDR3 DNA reads TGTGCCAGCAGTTACCCGGGACAGGGGATCGAGCAGTTCTTC. It specifies CASSYPGQGIEQFF.

Only a few counts were recorded for this clone. The gene calls are TRBV7-3 and TRBJ1-6; TRBD1 agrees at 7 bases. Unmatched junction bases numbered 2, after V lost 3 bases and J lost 6 bases. Looked up from germline, CDR1 is SGHTA and CDR2 is FQGTGA. There are 14 residues in the CDR3. As DNA, the CDR3 is TGTGCCAGCAGCTTCGGGACAGCTAATTCACCCCTCCACTTT. Protein sequence: CASSFGTANSPLHF.

The J gene is TRBJ2-5, the V gene TRBV4-1; possibly TRBD1 for D (5 bases). Germline V gene lookup returns CDR1 MGHRA and CDR2 YSYEKL. The germline V and J ends were trimmed by 3 bases and 4 bases, with 15 bases remaining between them. CDR3 length equals 15 residues. CDR3 loop: CASSQISGFRETQYF. The CDR3, as DNA: TGCGCCAGCAGCCAGATATCAGGGTTCAGAGAGACCCAGTACTTC.

The chain joins TRBV5-4 to TRBJ2-1, with 12 positions matching TRBD2. CDR3 size: 17 residues. The germline V gene has CDR1 SGHNT and CDR2 YYREEE (reference sequence). J was trimmed by 0 bases and V by 7 bases; bases with no gene match: 8. The CDR3 here is CASQTSGRPDSYNEQFF. DNA for the CDR3: TGTGCCAGCCAAACTAGCGGGAGGCCTGACTCCTACAATGAGCAGTTCTTC.

This chain uses TRBV16 with TRBJ2-5, with 16 bases fitting TRBD2. In germline, CDR1 is KGHSY, CDR2 FQNENV. V lost 2 bases and J lost 5; bases outside the gene matches: 20. This CDR3 region has 22 residues. CDR3 residues: CASSQTPGLAGGSQLGRETQYF. DNA for the CDR3: TGTGCCAGCAGCCAAACGCCGGGACTAGCGGGGGGGTCTCAACTCGGTCGTGAGACCCAGTACTTC. The variable domain in full, completed from reference TRBV16 and TRBJ2-5, reads GEEVAQTPKHLVRGEGQKAKLYCAPIKGHSYVFWYQQVLKNEFKFLISFQNENVFDETGMPKERFSAKCLPNSPCSLEIQATKLEDSAVYFCASSQTPGLAGGSQLGRETQYFGPGTRLLVL.

This clone was seen more than once but under ten times. The gene calls are TRBV6-1 and TRBJ2-1, with a possible D match to TRBD2 (7 bases). Trimming shortened V by 2 bases and J by 7 bases, and 15 bases separated the two germline ends. The germline V gene has CDR1 MNHNS and CDR2 SASEGT. This CDR3 region has 15 residues. The CDR3 loop reads CASSEYAGAQNEQFF. The CDR3, as DNA: TGTGCCAGCAGTGAATACGCGGGGGCCCAGAATGAGCAGTTCTTC.

The table lists this clone with a few counts. The chain uses TRBV6-1 and TRBJ1-5; D is ambiguous. The CDR3 totals 14 residues. Looked up from germline, CDR1 is MNHNS and CDR2 is SASEGT. Trimming cost V 7 bases and J 1 base, with 11 bases left between them. CDR3 nucleotide sequence: TGTGCCAGCACCTCTAGAGAGAGCAATCAGCCCCAGCATTTT. Amino acids: CASTSRESNQPQHF.

This chain connects TRBV20-1 to TRBJ1-2; D is unclear. Germline CDR1 is DFQATT and CDR2 is SNEGSKA (reference sequence). Trimming took off 0 bases at V and 7 bases at J, with 6 bases between the two ends. This CDR3 contains 11 residues. The CDR3 here is CSARDLGGYTF. The CDR3 region has the DNA TGCAGTGCTAGAGATCTAGGTGGCTACACCTTC.

V and J are TRBV6-1 and TRBJ1-5, with 7 nucleotides matching TRBD1. Germline V CDR1 and CDR2: MNHNS, SASEGT. V dropped 8 bases and J dropped 2; count of bases not matched to a gene: 3. The CDR3 loop spans 13 amino acids. Here the CDR3 DNA reads TGTGCCAGCTGGGACAGCCGCAATCAGCCCCAGCATTTT. Encoded protein: CASWDSRNQPQHF.

The table lists this clone with a few counts. The chain employs TRBV19 and TRBJ1-4; 9 nucleotides align to TRBD1. Germline lookup yields CDR1 LNHDA and CDR2 SQIVND (reference sequence). Trimming took 6 bases from V and 7 from J; bases not matched to a gene: 6. The CDR3 totals 14 residues. The CDR3 loop reads CASSGQGPGEKLFF. CDR3 nucleotide sequence: TGTGCCAGTAGCGGACAGGGGCCCGGTGAAAAACTGTTTTTT.

The J gene is TRBJ2-7, the V gene TRBV13; 13 bases match TRBD2. CDR1 and CDR2 from the germline V gene are PRHDT and FYEKMQ (reference sequence). The CDR3 consists of 15 residues. Germline trimming cut 5 bases from V and 2 bases from J; bases unmatched to any gene: 3. The CDR3 spells CASSRGLAGTYEQYF. DNA of the CDR3: TGTGCCAGCAGCCGGGGACTAGCGGGGACCTACGAGCAGTACTTC.

The chain has TRBV28 and TRBJ1-2, with D possibly matching TRBD1 (6 bases). This CDR3 has 14 amino acids. V was clipped by 5 bases and J by 2 bases, with 12 bases between them. CDR1 is MDHEN, CDR2 SYDVKM, per germline. DNA of the CDR3: TGTGCCAGCAGTGGGTACAGGGAAAACTATGGCTACACCTTC. Translated: CASSGYRENYGYTF.

This clone was counted once. The V gene is TRBV6-1, the J gene TRBJ2-7; tentatively, D is TRBD1 (5 bases). The CDR3 consists of 14 residues. V gave up 7 bases and J gave up 1 base, with 14 bases separating them. Germline lookup yields CDR1 MNHNS and CDR2 SASEGT. DNA for the CDR3: TGTGCCAGCATTAGGGGCTTTCGGTCCTACGAGCAGTACTTC. This gives the protein CASIRGFRSYEQYF.

This clone has just a few counts. V gene TRBV10-3 combines with J gene TRBJ2-5; TRBD2 matches at 13 bases. V lost 10 bases to trimming and J lost 1 base; unmatched junction nucleotides: 3. Germline V gene lookup returns CDR1 ENHRY and CDR2 SYGVKD. CDR3 size: 14 residues. This CDR3 reads CATGTSGVQETQYF. CDR3 DNA: TGTGCCACCGGGACTAGCGGGGTCCAAGAGACCCAGTACTTC.

The chain uses TRBV13 and TRBJ2-3; TRBD2 aligns across 8 bases. The CDR3 is 14 residues long. V lost 6 bases, J lost 3 bases, and 5 bases stayed unmatched. Germline CDR1 reads PRHDT; CDR2 reads FYEKMQ (reference sequence). The CDR3 nucleotides are TGTGCCAGCAGGTCTAGCGGGTGGACAGATACGCAGTATTTT. It encodes CASRSSGWTDTQYF.

This chain uses TRBV6-5 with TRBJ1-2; D unresolved. This CDR3 is built from 12 residues. The germline gives CDR1 MNHEY, CDR2 SVGAGI. Trimming left V 4 bases short and J 8 bases short, with 11 bases between. This chain's CDR3 is CASSFGAGGYTF. In DNA form, the CDR3 reads TGTGCCAGCAGTTTTGGAGCGGGGGGCTACACCTTC.

The V and J genes are TRBV7-9 and TRBJ1-4; 7 nucleotides align to TRBD1. The junction had 7 bases not matched to a gene; V was cut back by 10 bases and J by 5 bases. CDR1 and CDR2 from the germline V gene are SEHNR and FQNEAQ (reference sequence). The CDR3 is 13 residues long. The CDR3, as DNA: TGTGCCACCGAGGGACAGCTGAATGAAAAACTGTTTTTT. Protein product: CATEGQLNEKLFF. The full variable domain, in which reference TRBV7-9 and TRBJ1-4 provide the parts outside the CDR3, is DTGVSQNPRHKITKRGQNVTFRCDPISEHNRLYWYRQTLGQGPEFLTYFQNEAQLEKSRLLSDRFSAERPKGSFSTLEIQRTEQGDSAMYLCATEGQLNEKLFFGSGTQLSVL.